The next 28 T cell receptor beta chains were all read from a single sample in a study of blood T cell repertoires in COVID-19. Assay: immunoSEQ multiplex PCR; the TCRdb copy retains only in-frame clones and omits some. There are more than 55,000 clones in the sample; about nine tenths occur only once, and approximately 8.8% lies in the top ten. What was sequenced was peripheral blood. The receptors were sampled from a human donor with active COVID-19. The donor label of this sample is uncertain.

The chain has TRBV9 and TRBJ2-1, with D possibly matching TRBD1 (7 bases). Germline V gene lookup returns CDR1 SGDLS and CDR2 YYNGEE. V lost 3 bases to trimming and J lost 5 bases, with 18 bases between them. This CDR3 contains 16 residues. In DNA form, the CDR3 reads TGTGCCAGCAGCGGACTCGGAGGGGGCGCCGACAATGAGCAGTTCTTC. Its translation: CASSGLGGGADNEQFF.

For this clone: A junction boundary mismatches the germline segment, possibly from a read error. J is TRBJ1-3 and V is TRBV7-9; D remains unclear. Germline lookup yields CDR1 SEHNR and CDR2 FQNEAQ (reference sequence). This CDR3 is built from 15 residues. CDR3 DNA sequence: TGTGCCAGCAGCTTATCCCAAGGTGTTGGCTCCTGGAGGCATTTT. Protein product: CASSLSQGVGSWRHF.

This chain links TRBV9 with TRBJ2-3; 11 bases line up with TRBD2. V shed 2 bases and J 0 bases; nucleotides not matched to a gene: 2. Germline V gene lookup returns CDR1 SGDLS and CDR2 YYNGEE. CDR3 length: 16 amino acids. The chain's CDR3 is CASSVSGRVSTDTQYF. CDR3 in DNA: TGTGCCAGCAGCGTTAGCGGGAGGGTCAGCACAGATACGCAGTATTTT.

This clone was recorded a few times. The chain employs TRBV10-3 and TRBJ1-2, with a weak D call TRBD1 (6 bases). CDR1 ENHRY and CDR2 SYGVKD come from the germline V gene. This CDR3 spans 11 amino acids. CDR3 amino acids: CDTGRAYGYTF. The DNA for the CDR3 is TGTGACACAGGGAGGGCCTATGGCTACACCTTC.

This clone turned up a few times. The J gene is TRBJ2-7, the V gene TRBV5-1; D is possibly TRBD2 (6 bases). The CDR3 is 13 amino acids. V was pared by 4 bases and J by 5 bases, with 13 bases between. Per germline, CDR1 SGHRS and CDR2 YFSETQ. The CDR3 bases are TGCGCCAGCAGCCCGGGACTGGGGAACGAGCAGTACTTC. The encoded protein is CASSPGLGNEQYF.

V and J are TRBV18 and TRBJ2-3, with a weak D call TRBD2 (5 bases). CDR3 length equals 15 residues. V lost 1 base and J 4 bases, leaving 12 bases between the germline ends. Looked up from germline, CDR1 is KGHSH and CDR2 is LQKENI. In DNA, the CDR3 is TGTGCCAGCTCACCACTAGCTGACGGGGCAGATACGCAGTATTTT. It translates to CASSPLADGADTQYF.

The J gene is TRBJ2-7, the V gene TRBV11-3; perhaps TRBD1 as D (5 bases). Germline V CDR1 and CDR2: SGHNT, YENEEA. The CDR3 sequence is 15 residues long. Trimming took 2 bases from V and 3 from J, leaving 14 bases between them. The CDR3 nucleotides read TGTGCCAGCAGCTTAAGGGCAGGGAACGACTACGAGCAGTACTTC. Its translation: CASSLRAGNDYEQYF. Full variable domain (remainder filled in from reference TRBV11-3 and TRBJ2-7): EAGVVQSPRYKIIEKKQPVAFWCNPISGHNTLYWYLQNLGQGPELLIRYENEEAVDDSQLPKDRFSAERLKGVDSTLKIQPAELGDSAVYLCASSLRAGNDYEQYFGPGTRLTVT.

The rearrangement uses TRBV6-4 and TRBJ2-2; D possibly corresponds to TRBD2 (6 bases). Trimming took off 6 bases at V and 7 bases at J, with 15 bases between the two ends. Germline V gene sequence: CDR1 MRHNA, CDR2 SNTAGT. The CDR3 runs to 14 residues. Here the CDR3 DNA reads TGTGCCAGCAGGATGGATTGGGGGGTCGGGGAGCTGTTTTTT. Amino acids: CASRMDWGVGELFF.

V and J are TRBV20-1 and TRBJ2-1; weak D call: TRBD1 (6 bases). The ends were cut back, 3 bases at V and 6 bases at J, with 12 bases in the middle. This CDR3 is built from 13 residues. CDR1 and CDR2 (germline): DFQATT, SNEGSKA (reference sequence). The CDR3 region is CSASDHRVNEQFF. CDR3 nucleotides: TGCAGTGCTAGTGATCACAGGGTCAATGAGCAGTTCTTC.

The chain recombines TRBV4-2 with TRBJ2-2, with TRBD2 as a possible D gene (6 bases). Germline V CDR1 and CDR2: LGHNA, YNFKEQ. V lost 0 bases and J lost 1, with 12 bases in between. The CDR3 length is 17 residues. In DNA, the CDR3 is TGTGCCAGCAGCCAAGATCTGGGACTCAGGAACACCGGGGAGCTGTTTTTT. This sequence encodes CASSQDLGLRNTGELFF.

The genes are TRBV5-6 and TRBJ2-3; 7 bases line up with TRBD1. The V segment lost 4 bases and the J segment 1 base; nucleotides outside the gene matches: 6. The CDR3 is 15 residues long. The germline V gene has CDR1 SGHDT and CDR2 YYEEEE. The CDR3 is CASSRWGTGTDTQYF. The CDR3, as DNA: TGTGCCAGCAGCCGGTGGGGGACAGGCACAGATACGCAGTATTTT.

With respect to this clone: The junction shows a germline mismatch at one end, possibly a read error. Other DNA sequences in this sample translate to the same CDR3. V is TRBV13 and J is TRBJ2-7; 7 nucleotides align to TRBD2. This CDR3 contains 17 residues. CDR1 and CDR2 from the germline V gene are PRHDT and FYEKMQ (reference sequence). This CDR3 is CASSGGQGGPLSYEQYF. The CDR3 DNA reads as TGCGCCAGCAGCGGAGGGCAGGGAGGGCCTCTTTCCTACGAGCAGTACTTC.

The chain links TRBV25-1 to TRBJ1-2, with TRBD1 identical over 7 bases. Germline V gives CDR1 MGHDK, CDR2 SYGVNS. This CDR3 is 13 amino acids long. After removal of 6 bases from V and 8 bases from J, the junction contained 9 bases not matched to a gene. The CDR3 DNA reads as TGTGCCAGCAGCGTGACAGGGCCGAGAGGCTACACCTTC. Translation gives CASSVTGPRGYTF.

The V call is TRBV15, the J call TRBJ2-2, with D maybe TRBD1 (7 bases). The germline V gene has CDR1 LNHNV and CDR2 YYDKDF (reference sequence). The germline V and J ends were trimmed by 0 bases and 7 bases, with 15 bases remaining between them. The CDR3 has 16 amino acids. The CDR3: CATSRDGGGAGGELFF. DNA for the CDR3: TGTGCCACCAGCAGAGATGGAGGGGGCGCGGGCGGGGAGCTGTTTTTT. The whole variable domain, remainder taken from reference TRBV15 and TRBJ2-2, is DAMVIQNPRYQVTQFGKPVTLSCSQTLNHNVMYWYQQKSSQAPKLLFHYYDKDFNNEADTPDNFQSRRPNTSFCFLDIRSPGLGDTAMYLCATSRDGGGAGGELFFGEGSRLTVL.

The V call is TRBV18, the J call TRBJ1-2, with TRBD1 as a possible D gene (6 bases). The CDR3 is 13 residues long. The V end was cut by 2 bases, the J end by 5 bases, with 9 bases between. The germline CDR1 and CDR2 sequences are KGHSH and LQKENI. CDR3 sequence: CASSPNREYGYTF. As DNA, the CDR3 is TGTGCCAGCTCACCAAACAGGGAATATGGCTACACCTTC.

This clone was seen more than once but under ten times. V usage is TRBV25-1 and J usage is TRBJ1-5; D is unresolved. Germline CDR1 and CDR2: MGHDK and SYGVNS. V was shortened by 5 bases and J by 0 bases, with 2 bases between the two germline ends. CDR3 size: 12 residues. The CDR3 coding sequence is TGTGCCAGCAGTTATAGCAATCAGCCCCAGCATTTT. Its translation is CASSYSNQPQHF. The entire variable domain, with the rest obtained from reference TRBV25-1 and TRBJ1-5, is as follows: EADIYQTPRYLVIGTGKKITLECSQTMGHDKMYWYQQDPGMELHLIHYSYGVNSTEKGDLSSESTVSRIRTEHFPLTLESARPSHTSQYLCASSYSNQPQHFGDGTRLSIL.

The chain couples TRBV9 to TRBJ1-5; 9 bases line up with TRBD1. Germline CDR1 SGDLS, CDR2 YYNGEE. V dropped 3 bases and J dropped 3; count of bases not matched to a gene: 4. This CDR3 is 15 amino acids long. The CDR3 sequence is CASSGGQGPNQPQHF. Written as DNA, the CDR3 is TGTGCCAGCAGCGGGGGACAGGGACCCAATCAGCCCCAGCATTTT.

For the CDR3, the DNA is TGTGCCAGCAGCCCCGGGACAGGGTCAGGCGAGCAGTACTTC. Protein product: CASSPGTGSGEQYF. V usage is TRBV27 and J usage is TRBJ2-7; 9 bases match TRBD1. This CDR3 comprises 14 residues. The germline V gene encodes CDR1 MNHEY and CDR2 SMNVEV (reference sequence). Trimming removed 6 bases from V and 6 bases from J; junction bases left unmatched: 9.

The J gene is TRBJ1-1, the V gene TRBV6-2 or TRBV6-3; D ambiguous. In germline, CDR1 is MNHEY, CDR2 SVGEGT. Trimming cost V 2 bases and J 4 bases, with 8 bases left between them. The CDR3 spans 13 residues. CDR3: CASSYTGITEAFF. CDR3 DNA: TGTGCCAGCAGTTACACCGGGATCACTGAAGCTTTCTTT.

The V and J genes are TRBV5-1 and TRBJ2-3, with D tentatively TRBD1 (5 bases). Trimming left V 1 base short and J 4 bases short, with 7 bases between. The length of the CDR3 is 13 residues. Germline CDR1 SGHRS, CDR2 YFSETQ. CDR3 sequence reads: CASSLRGADTQYF. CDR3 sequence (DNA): TGCGCCAGCAGCTTGAGGGGCGCAGATACGCAGTATTTT.

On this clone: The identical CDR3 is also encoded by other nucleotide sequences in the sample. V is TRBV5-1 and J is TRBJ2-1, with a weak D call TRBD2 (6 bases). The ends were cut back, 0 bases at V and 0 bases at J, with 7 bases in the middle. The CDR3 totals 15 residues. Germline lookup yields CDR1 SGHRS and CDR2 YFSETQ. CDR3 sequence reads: CASSLDGSSYNEQFF. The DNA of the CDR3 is TGCGCCAGCAGCTTGGACGGGAGCTCCTACAATGAGCAGTTCTTC.

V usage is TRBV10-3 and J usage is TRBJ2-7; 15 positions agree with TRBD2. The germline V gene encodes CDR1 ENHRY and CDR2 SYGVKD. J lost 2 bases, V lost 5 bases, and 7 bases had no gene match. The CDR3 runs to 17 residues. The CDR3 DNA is TGTGCCATCAGTCCCGGGACTAGCGGGAGGATCCCCTACGAGCAGTACTTC. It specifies CAISPGTSGRIPYEQYF.

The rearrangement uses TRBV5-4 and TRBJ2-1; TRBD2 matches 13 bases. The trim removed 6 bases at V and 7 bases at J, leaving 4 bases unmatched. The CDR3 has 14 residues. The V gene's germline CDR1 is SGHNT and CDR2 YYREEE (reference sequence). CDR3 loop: CASIGTSGKNEQFF. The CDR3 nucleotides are TGTGCCAGCATCGGGACTAGCGGGAAAAATGAGCAGTTCTTC.

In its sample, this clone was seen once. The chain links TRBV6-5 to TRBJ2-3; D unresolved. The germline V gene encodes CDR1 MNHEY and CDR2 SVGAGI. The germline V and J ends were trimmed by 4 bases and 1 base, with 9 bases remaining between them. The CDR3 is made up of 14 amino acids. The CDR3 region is CASSSARGTDTQYF. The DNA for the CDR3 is TGTGCCAGCAGTTCAGCTCGGGGCACAGATACGCAGTATTTT.

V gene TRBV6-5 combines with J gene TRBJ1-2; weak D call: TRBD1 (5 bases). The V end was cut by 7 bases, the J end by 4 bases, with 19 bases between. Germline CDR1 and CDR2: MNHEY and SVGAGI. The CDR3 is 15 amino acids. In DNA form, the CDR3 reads TGTGCCAGCATCCCCAACGGGGGGATCGGCTATGGCTACACCTTC. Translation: CASIPNGGIGYGYTF.

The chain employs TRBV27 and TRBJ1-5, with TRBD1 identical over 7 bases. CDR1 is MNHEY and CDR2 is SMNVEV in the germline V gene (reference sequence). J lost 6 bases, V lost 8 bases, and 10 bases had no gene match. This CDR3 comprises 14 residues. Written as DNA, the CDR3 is TGTGCCAGCGGTAGGCGACAGGGTAGTCAGCCCCAGCATTTT. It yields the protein CASGRRQGSQPQHF.

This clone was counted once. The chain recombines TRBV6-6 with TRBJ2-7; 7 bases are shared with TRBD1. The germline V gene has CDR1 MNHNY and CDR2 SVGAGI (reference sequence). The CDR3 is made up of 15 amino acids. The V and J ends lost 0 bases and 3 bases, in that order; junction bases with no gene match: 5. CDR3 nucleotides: TGTGCCAGCAGTTACTCGCCACGACAGGGCTACGAGCAGTACTTC. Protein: CASSYSPRQGYEQYF.

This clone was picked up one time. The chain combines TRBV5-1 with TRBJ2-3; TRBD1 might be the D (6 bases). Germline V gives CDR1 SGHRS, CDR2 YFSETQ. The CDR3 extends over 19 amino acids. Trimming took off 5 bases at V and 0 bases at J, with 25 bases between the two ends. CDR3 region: CASSRGPGTPSTSTDTQYF. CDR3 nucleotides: TGCGCCAGCAGTCGGGGCCCCGGGACACCTTCTACTAGCACAGATACGCAGTATTTT.